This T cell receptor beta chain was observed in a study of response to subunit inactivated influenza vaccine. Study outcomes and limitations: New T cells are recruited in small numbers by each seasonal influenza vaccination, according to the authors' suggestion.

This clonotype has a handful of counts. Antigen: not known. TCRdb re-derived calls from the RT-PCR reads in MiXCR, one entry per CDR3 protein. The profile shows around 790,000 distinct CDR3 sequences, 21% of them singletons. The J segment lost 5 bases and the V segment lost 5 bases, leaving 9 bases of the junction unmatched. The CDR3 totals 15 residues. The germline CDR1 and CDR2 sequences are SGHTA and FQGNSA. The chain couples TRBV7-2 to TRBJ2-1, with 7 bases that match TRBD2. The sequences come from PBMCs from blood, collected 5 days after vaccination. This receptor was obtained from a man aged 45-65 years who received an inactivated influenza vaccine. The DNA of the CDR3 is TGTGCCAGCAGCGCACAACTAGCGCTCAACAATGAGCAGTTCTTC. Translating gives CASSAQLALNNEQFF.